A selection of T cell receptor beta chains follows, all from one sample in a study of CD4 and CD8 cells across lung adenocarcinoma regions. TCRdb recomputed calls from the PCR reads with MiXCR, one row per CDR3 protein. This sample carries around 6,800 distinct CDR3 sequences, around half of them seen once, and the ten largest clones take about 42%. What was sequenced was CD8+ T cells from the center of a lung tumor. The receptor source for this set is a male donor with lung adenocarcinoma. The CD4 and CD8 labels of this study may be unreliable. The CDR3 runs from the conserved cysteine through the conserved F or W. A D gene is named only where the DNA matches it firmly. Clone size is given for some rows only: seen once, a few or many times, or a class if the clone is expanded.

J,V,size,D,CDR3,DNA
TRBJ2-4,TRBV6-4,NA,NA,CASGLTAKDIQYF,TGTGCCAGCGGGCTGACCGCCAAAGATATTCAGTACTTC
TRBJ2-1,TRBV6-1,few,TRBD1,CASSEAWTGSNEQFF,TGTGCCAGCAGTGAAGCGTGGACAGGGTCCAATGAGCAGTTCTTC
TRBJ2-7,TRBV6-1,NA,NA,CASLYGQGVSYEQYF,TGTGCCAGTCTATACGGCCAGGGTGTTTCCTACGAGCAGTACTTC
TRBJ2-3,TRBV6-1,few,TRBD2,CASFSGRANTGEQYF,TGTGCCAGCTTTAGCGGGAGGGCGAACACCGGGGAGCAGTATTTT
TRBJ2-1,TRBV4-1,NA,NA,CASSQATSPPYNEQFF,TGCGCCAGCAGCCAAGCGACTAGTCCCCCCTACAATGAGCAGTTCTTC
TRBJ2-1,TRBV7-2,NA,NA,CASSQPLGGYNEQFF,TGTGCCAGCAGCCAACCCTTAGGTGGGTACAATGAGCAGTTCTTC
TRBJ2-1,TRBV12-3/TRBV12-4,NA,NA,CASSLGNEQFF,TGTGCCAGCAGTTTAGGGAATGAGCAGTTCTTC
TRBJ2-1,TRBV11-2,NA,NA,CASSLDRTREQFF,TGTGCCAGCAGCTTAGATCGGACTCGTGAGCAGTTCTTC
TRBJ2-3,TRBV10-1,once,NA,CAGSGGRGTDTQYF,TGCGCGGGCAGTGGGGGACGGGGCACAGATACCCAGTACTTT
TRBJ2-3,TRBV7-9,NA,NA,CASSSRGGRNTDTQYF,TGTGCCAGCAGCTCCCGGGGCGGGCGGAATACAGATACGCAGTATTTT
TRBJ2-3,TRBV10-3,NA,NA,CVRTLSTDALYF,TGCGTCCGCACTCTGAGCACCGATGCGCTGTATTTT
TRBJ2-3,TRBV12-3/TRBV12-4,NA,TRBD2,CASSLMASGDSTDMQYF,TGTGCCAGCAGTTTAATGGCTAGCGGAGATAGCACAGACATGCAGTATTTC
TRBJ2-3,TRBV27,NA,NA,CASGGLGGGGTETQYF,TGTGCCAGCGGGGGGCTTGGGGGCGGAGGTACAGAGACGCAGTATTTC
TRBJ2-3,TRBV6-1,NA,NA,CASRLGLEAVSSDAQYF,TGTGCCAGCAGACTGGGGCTAGAGGCTGTGAGTTCCGATGCGCAGTATTTT
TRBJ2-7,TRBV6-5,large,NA,CATRSRRREQYF,TGTGCCACCCGCTCGCGGAGGCGGGAGCAGTACTTC
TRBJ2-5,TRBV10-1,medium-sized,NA,CASTSGGQGGQETQYF,TGCGCCAGCACCTCAGGGGGGCAGGGTGGACAAGAGACCCAGTACTTC
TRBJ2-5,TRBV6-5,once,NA,CASSYNPGKETQYF,TGTGCCAGCAGTTACAATCCAGGGAAAGAGACCCAGTACTTC